This T cell receptor beta chain emerged from a study of T cell responses to AZD1222 COVID-19 vaccine. Germline lookup yields CDR1 SGHDN and CDR2 FVKESK. The CDR3 has 13 amino acids. Trimming stripped 4 bases from V and 5 bases from J, with 11 bases between. Study-wide findings and caveats: Variant regions that are unmutated are reportedly the target of nearly half of spike-specific TCRs. An increase in Spike-specific TCR breadth and depth was observed after two AZD1222 doses. Scientists sampled the repertoires only once the peak T cell response had passed. Seropositive status at baseline applied to only 6 or 7 AZD1222 recipients.

Worth noting for this clone: As yet, its antigen is unknown.

The table came from immunoSEQ multiplex PCR; TCRdb's copy has only in-frame clones and leaves some out. The table shows about 120,000 clones, with about 92% occurring only once. The chain is built from TRBV14 and TRBJ1-2; D may be TRBD1 (6 bases). Material: peripheral blood, obtained on day 0 of MenACWY control vaccination. This TCR was recovered from an adult in good health. Written as DNA, the CDR3 is TGTGCCAGCAGCCCAACAGGGAAGTATGGCTACACCTTC. Its translation is CASSPTGKYGYTF.